This TCR beta chain was captured by sequencing in a study of blood T cell repertoires in COVID-19. Looking at the study overall: Collection of acute and convalescent COVID-19 samples took place in the United States, Italy and Spain. PBMCs, B-cell-depleted T cells, or T cells were the source of the cDNA or gDNA that made up the material.

Original handling: Cell counts per sample came from amplifying reference gene primers. Clones were sequenced by immunoSEQ multiplex PCR, and TCRdb holds only the in-frame ones, with some missing. V, J and clone size derive from that table, while D and trimming were established from the DNA sequence. This sample has some 350,000 clones; 85% to 90% occur once, and the top ten carry less than 3.5%. V was cut by 1 base and J by 7 bases, with 17 bases left in between. The length of the CDR3 is 16 residues. Per the germline V gene, CDR1 is KGHSH and CDR2 is LQKENI. The specimen sequenced was peripheral blood. V is TRBV18 and J is TRBJ2-1, with D possibly being TRBD2 (6 bases). The origin of this receptor is a human donor in a cohort sampled during active COVID-19. The CDR3 loop is CASSPLFGTLGNEQFF. CDR3 in DNA: TGTGCCAGCTCACCACTTTTCGGGACTCTAGGAAATGAGCAGTTCTTC.